The next 25 T cell receptor beta chains were all read from a single sample in a study of blood T cell repertoires in COVID-19. Libraries were prepared by immunoSEQ multiplex PCR; TCRdb keeps only in-frame clonotypes and omits some of them. The repertoire has approximately 440,000 clones, roughly 88% of them found once; the top ten carry about 0.63%. The sequencing sample was made of PBMCs or T cells enriched from blood (not recorded which). Source of these receptors: a man between 18 and 29 years old who had recovered from COVID-19.

This chain links TRBV27 with TRBJ1-6; D possibly corresponds to TRBD1 (6 bases). The CDR3 totals 13 residues. The ends were cut back, 3 bases at V and 8 bases at J, with 8 bases in the middle. In germline, CDR1 is MNHEY, CDR2 SMNVEV (reference sequence). The DNA of the CDR3 is TGTGCCAGCAGTTTTAACAGGGATTCACCCCTCCACTTT. Residues: CASSFNRDSPLHF.

The V and J genes are TRBV5-1 and TRBJ1-1, with D possibly TRBD1 on 5 matching bases. This CDR3 has 15 residues. Per germline, CDR1 SGHRS and CDR2 YFSETQ. The V end lost 6 bases, the J end lost 1 base, and 16 bases lay between the germline ends. In nucleotides, the CDR3 is TGCGCCAGCACCGGATCGGGGGGGTCGAACACTGAAGCTTTCTTT. This sequence encodes CASTGSGGSNTEAFF.

This clone has just one count. The rearrangement uses TRBV12-3 or TRBV12-4 and TRBJ2-3; D not certain. The V gene lost 0 bases and the J gene lost 2 bases, with 3 bases spanning the gap. The CDR3 loop spans 13 amino acids. CDR3 region: CASSLAHTDTQYF. The CDR3 DNA sequence: TGTGCCAGCAGTTTAGCCCACACAGATACGCAGTATTTT.

The V gene is TRBV5-1, the J gene TRBJ2-1; TRBD2 agrees at 11 bases. The germline V gene has CDR1 SGHRS and CDR2 YFSETQ. V trimming: 4 bases; J trimming: 0 bases; junction bases outside the gene matches: 12. This CDR3 region has 19 residues. The CDR3 spells CASSTFPLAGESSYNEQFF. The CDR3 coding sequence is TGCGCCAGCAGCACCTTCCCACTAGCGGGAGAGAGCTCCTACAATGAGCAGTTCTTC.

The chain is built from TRBV28 and TRBJ1-2; D is unresolved. Germline assignment: CDR1 MDHEN and CDR2 SYDVKM. V gave up 5 bases and J gave up 4 bases, with 8 bases separating them. The CDR3 spans 12 residues. For the CDR3, the DNA is TGTGCCAGCAGTCGGGTTTCCTATGGCTACACCTTC. Translation: CASSRVSYGYTF.

This chain links TRBV11-2 with TRBJ2-7; TRBD2 might be the D (6 bases). Trimming took 1 base from V and 2 from J, leaving 12 bases between them. The germline V gene encodes CDR1 SGHAT and CDR2 FQNNGV. This CDR3 spans 15 amino acids. CDR3 amino acids: CASSLARGITYEQYF. CDR3 bases: TGTGCCAGCAGCTTAGCTCGGGGGATCACCTACGAGCAGTACTTC.

The chain recombines TRBV4-1 with TRBJ2-5; D gene ambiguous. Trimming took 1 base from V and 5 from J, leaving 14 bases between them. The germline V gene has CDR1 MGHRA and CDR2 YSYEKL. The CDR3 spans 15 residues. The CDR3 region is CASSQGYNSFETQYF. The CDR3 bases are TGCGCCAGCAGCCAAGGTTATAACAGCTTCGAGACCCAGTACTTC.

The V and J genes are TRBV18 and TRBJ1-1; weak D call: TRBD1 (5 bases). Germline V gene lookup returns CDR1 KGHSH and CDR2 LQKENI. V was trimmed by 3 bases and J by 4 bases, leaving 15 bases between them. This CDR3 has 15 amino acids. DNA for the CDR3: TGTGCCAGCTCACCTCCGGGGGGAAGCGGCACTGAAGCTTTCTTT. This codes for CASSPPGGSGTEAFF.

The chain carries TRBV7-3 and TRBJ2-7; the D gene is possibly TRBD2 (5 bases). The CDR3 has 13 residues. The ends were cut back, 0 bases at V and 6 bases at J, with 9 bases in the middle. The germline V gene encodes CDR1 SGHTA and CDR2 FQGTGA. The CDR3 is CASSLTTRGEQYF. The CDR3 DNA sequence: TGTGCCAGCAGCTTAACGACCCGGGGCGAGCAGTACTTC.

The rearrangement joins TRBV11-2 to TRBJ1-2; TRBD1 might be the D (5 bases). Germline CDR1 is SGHAT and CDR2 is FQNNGV. V shed 1 base and J shed 2 bases, with 11 bases lying between them. CDR3 length: 15 amino acids. The CDR3 sequence: CASSLVLPGNYGYTF. CDR3 sequence (DNA): TGTGCCAGCAGCTTAGTTTTGCCAGGGAACTATGGCTACACCTTC.

This clone occurred once. The gene calls are TRBV24-1 and TRBJ1-1, with 7 bases identical to TRBD1. CDR3 length equals 13 residues. V was pared by 1 base and J by 10 bases, with 5 bases of the junction left unmatched. Germline V gene sequence: CDR1 KGHDR, CDR2 SFDVKD. The CDR3 sequence: CATSDFKGARAFF. In DNA form, the CDR3 reads TGTGCCACCAGTGATTTTAAGGGGGCTCGAGCTTTCTTT.

The chain joins TRBV7-6 to TRBJ2-5, with 7 bases matching TRBD2. The germline gives CDR1 SGHVS, CDR2 FNYEAQ. Trimming cost V 5 bases and J 5 bases; bases outside gene matches: 17. The CDR3 consists of 17 residues. The CDR3 here is CASSRLSGEVSGETQYF. CDR3 nucleotides: TGTGCCAGCAGCCGCTTGAGCGGGGAAGTCTCAGGGGAGACCCAGTACTTC.

The rearrangement links TRBV11-2 to TRBJ2-5; D ambiguous. Germline V CDR1 and CDR2: SGHAT, FQNNGV. Trimming left V 5 bases short and J 7 bases short, with 23 bases between. The CDR3 runs to 16 residues. The CDR3 here is CASSPQLEASVGTQYF. The CDR3 DNA sequence: TGTGCCAGCAGCCCCCAGCTAGAGGCGTCTGTTGGGACCCAGTACTTC.

V and J are TRBV28 and TRBJ2-5, with TRBD2 matching 16 bases. Looked up from germline, CDR1 is MDHEN and CDR2 is SYDVKM. This CDR3 spans 17 amino acids. Germline trimming cut 4 bases from V and 5 bases from J; bases unmatched to any gene: 7. The CDR3 here is CASSSAGLAGGRETQYF. As DNA, the CDR3 is TGTGCCAGCAGTTCCGCGGGACTAGCGGGAGGGCGGGAGACCCAGTACTTC.

This chain links TRBV23-1 with TRBJ1-3; 7 bases fit TRBD1. TRBV23-1 is classed as an ORF, of uncertain function. This CDR3 has 15 residues. Germline trimming cut 4 bases from V and 2 bases from J; bases unmatched to any gene: 5. CDR3 nucleotides: TGCGCCAGCAGTCCTCGGACAGGTACTGGAAACACCATATATTTT. Translating it yields CASSPRTGTGNTIYF.

The CDR3 DNA reads as TGTGCCAGCAGCGTAGCCGCACAGGGTATGACGGATTCACCCCTCCACTTT. This encodes CASSVAAQGMTDSPLHF. This chain uses TRBV9 with TRBJ1-6; D may be TRBD1 (6 bases). Germline values: CDR1 SGDLS, CDR2 YYNGEE. The CDR3 contains 17 residues. The V and J ends lost 0 bases and 8 bases respectively, with 18 bases between them.

The V and J genes are TRBV29-1 and TRBJ1-3, with no clear D. The V gene's germline CDR1 is SQVTM and CDR2 ANQGSEA. Trimming cost V 7 bases and J 0 bases, with 10 bases left between them. The CDR3 is 13 amino acids. As DNA, the CDR3 is TGCAGCGCAAACTTAAACTCTGGAAACACCATATATTTT. The encoded protein is CSANLNSGNTIYF.

This clone was seen a few times. This chain uses TRBV7-3 with TRBJ2-1; weak D call: TRBD1 (5 bases). This CDR3 has 13 residues. CDR1 is SGHTA, CDR2 FQGTGA, per germline. Deletions cut 4 bases from V and 5 bases from J, with 9 bases between. CDR3 sequence: CASSSDRHNEQFF. DNA for the CDR3: TGTGCCAGCAGCTCTGACAGACACAATGAGCAGTTCTTC.

The rearrangement links TRBV4-1 to TRBJ1-3; no firm D call. CDR3 length: 14 amino acids. CDR1 and CDR2 (germline): MGHRA, YSYEKL. V was trimmed by 1 base and J by 1 base, leaving 5 bases between them. The CDR3: CASSQVSSGNTIYF. Here the CDR3 DNA reads TGCGCCAGCAGCCAAGTTTCATCTGGAAACACCATATATTTT.

The V gene is TRBV10-3, the J gene TRBJ2-1, with 14 bases aligning to TRBD2. Germline lookup yields CDR1 ENHRY and CDR2 SYGVKD. The CDR3 has 14 amino acids. V was clipped by 4 bases and J by 8 bases; unmatched bases: 1. The CDR3 protein is CAISGLAGGYEQFF. CDR3 coding DNA: TGTGCCATCAGTGGACTAGCGGGAGGGTATGAGCAGTTCTTC.

This chain uses TRBV2 with TRBJ2-5; TRBD1 agrees at 8 bases. The V segment lost 5 bases and the J segment 4 bases; nucleotides outside the gene matches: 6. This CDR3 spans 14 amino acids. The germline CDR1 and CDR2 sequences are SNHLY and FYNNEI. The CDR3 region has the DNA TGTGCCAGCAGTCCCTCGACAGGGGTAGAGACCCAGTACTTC. Encoded protein: CASSPSTGVETQYF.

This chain connects TRBV5-1 to TRBJ2-7; 7 nucleotides agree with TRBD1. V lost 4 bases, J lost 2 bases, and 6 bases stayed unmatched. CDR1 SGHRS and CDR2 YFSETQ come from the germline V gene. The CDR3 spans 14 residues. This CDR3 reads CASSPSTGPYEQYF. The CDR3 bases are TGCGCCAGCAGCCCTTCGACAGGGCCCTACGAGCAGTACTTC.

The V call is TRBV6-5, the J call TRBJ2-5, with 8 bases that match TRBD1. J was trimmed by 4 bases and V by 7 bases; bases with no gene match: 2. This CDR3 spans 12 amino acids. Germline loops: CDR1 MNHEY, CDR2 SVGAGI. The CDR3 region has the DNA TGTGCCAGCACCACAGGGGGAGAGACCCAGTACTTC. It codes for CASTTGGETQYF.

This CDR3 is CATSPSLQPQHF. The CDR3 bases are TGTGCCACCAGCCCGTCCCTTCAGCCCCAGCATTTT. The genes are TRBV15 and TRBJ1-5, with D unresolved. The germline V and J ends were trimmed by 5 bases and 6 bases, with 8 bases remaining between them. Per the germline V gene, CDR1 is LNHNV and CDR2 is YYDKDF (reference sequence). The CDR3 consists of 12 residues. The full variable domain, rest sourced from reference TRBV15 and TRBJ1-5, is DAMVIQNPRYQVTQFGKPVTLSCSQTLNHNVMYWYQQKSSQAPKLLFHYYDKDFNNEADTPDNFQSRRPNTSFCFLDIRSPGLGDTAMYLCATSPSLQPQHFGDGTRLSIL.

This clone was picked up one time. The chain combines TRBV18 with TRBJ2-7; 10 bases map to TRBD1. There are 13 residues in the CDR3. The germline CDR1 and CDR2 sequences are KGHSH and LQKENI. J gave up 5 bases and V 8 bases, and 6 bases lay outside the gene matches. In DNA, the CDR3 is TGTGCCAGCCGCGGACAGGGGGTGCACGAGCAGTACTTC. Translated, it gives CASRGQGVHEQYF.